These 27 T cell receptor beta chains were sequenced from one sample in a study of T-cell reconstitution after alpha-beta-depleted transplantation in children. Construction of the TCRbeta library involved unique molecular identifiers. One entry per CDR3 protein, called by TCRdb with MiXCR from the PCR reads. The sample records 120,000 to 150,000 distinct CDR3 sequences, about 8.8% being singletons. The source material was PBMCs, mostly from graft donor cells, sampled 180 days after TCRalphabeta/CD19-depleted stem cell transplant. The receptors here all came from a female patient aged 2 to 10 who had a stem cell transplant for congenital amegakaryocytic thrombocytopenia, so the T cells may come from the graft donor.

This clonotype was observed a few times. The rearrangement joins TRBV7-3 to TRBJ2-2; 8 nucleotides line up with TRBD2. This CDR3 spans 18 amino acids. Per the germline V gene, CDR1 is SGHTA and CDR2 is FQGTGA. Trimming cost V 2 bases and J 4 bases; bases outside gene matches: 12. The CDR3 nucleotides are TGTGCCAGCAGCTTACAGTCGACGGGAGGGCCAGGCACCGGGGAGCTGTTTTTT. This translates into CASSLQSTGGPGTGELFF.

This clonotype was observed many times. V gene TRBV20-1 combines with J gene TRBJ1-2; TRBD1 matches 9 bases. This CDR3 spans 12 amino acids. Per germline, CDR1 DFQATT and CDR2 SNEGSKA (reference sequence). J was trimmed by 7 bases and V by 4 bases; bases with no gene match: 4. The CDR3, as DNA: TGCAGTGCTACCGGGACAGGGTCTGGCTACACCTTC. This encodes CSATGTGSGYTF.

In its sample, this clonotype was seen many times. The chain couples TRBV12-3 or TRBV12-4 to TRBJ2-1; no definite D call. The CDR3 runs 12 residues. V was cut by 5 bases and J by 4 bases, with 6 bases left in between. CDR3 nucleotide sequence: TGTGCCAGCAGTCCCGTATACAATGAGCAGTTCTTC. Protein: CASSPVYNEQFF.

This clonotype was found a few times. The chain carries TRBV11-2 and TRBJ1-6; weak D call: TRBD1 (5 bases). The V gene lost 5 bases and the J gene lost 9 bases, with 20 bases spanning the gap. Germline-derived CDR1 and CDR2 are SGHAT and FQNNGV. The CDR3 has 16 amino acids. The CDR3 loop reads CASSPRDARTGSPLHF. For the CDR3, the DNA is TGTGCCAGCAGCCCCCGGGACGCCCGAACTGGTTCACCCCTCCACTTT.

J is TRBJ2-5 and V is TRBV7-7, with TRBD2 identical over 8 bases. V lost 4 bases, J lost 5 bases, and 3 bases stayed unmatched. CDR3 length: 13 residues. Germline assignment: CDR1 SSHAT and CDR2 FNYEAQ (reference sequence). Here the CDR3 DNA reads TGTGCCAGCAGCTCAGGGACTAGGGAGACCCAGTACTTC. This translates into CASSSGTRETQYF.

The chain has TRBV20-1 and TRBJ2-5, with D perhaps given as TRBD1 or TRBD2 (6 bases each). CDR3 length: 22 amino acids. Germline V gene data show CDR1 as DFQATT and CDR2 as SNEGSKA (reference sequence). The germline V and J ends were trimmed by 5 bases and 0 bases, with 37 bases remaining between them. CDR3 DNA sequence: TGCAGTGCTCGCGGGGACATATACCAAAGAGCCCCAACCTTTATATACCAAGAGACCCAGTACTTC. This gives the protein CSARGDIYQRAPTFIYQETQYF.

Comments on this clonotype: A much larger clone differs by one base, so this may be a read error. This chain connects TRBV20-1 to TRBJ2-5, with D tentatively TRBD1 or TRBD2 (6 bases each). This CDR3 comprises 13 residues. In germline, CDR1 is DFQATT, CDR2 SNEGSKA (reference sequence). CDR3 region: CSPGQGRQETEYF. In DNA form, the CDR3 reads TGCAGCCCTGGGCAGGGGAGGCAAGAGACCGAGTACTTC.

In its sample, this clonotype was seen many times. The rearrangement links TRBV12-3 or TRBV12-4 to TRBJ1-1; tentatively, D is TRBD1 (5 bases). V was trimmed by 1 base and J by 4 bases, leaving 10 bases between them. There are 14 residues in the CDR3. The CDR3 spells CASSLGGFGTEAFF. CDR3 nucleotides: TGTGCCAGCAGTTTAGGGGGCTTTGGCACTGAAGCTTTCTTT.

The gene calls are TRBV7-2 and TRBJ2-1; 8 positions match TRBD2. Germline V gives CDR1 SGHTA, CDR2 FQGNSA. J gave up 3 bases and V 2 bases, and 6 bases lay outside the gene matches. This CDR3 comprises 16 residues. The CDR3 region has the DNA TGTGCCAGCAGCTTACGGCTAGCGGGTCTCTACAATGAGCAGTTCTTC. Protein: CASSLRLAGLYNEQFF.

This clonotype showed up many times. The V call is TRBV7-9, the J call TRBJ1-1; a possible D gene is TRBD1 (5 bases). Germline V CDR1 and CDR2: SEHNR, FQNEAQ (reference sequence). The CDR3 has 15 residues. Trimming took off 5 bases at V and 4 bases at J, with 17 bases between the two ends. The CDR3 coding sequence is TGTGCCAGCAGCCGCATGGGGGAGTTGGGCACTGAAGCTTTCTTT. It codes for CASSRMGELGTEAFF.

For this clonotype: This could be a read error, since a much larger clone is one nucleotide away. V and J are TRBV29-1 and TRBJ2-3; a weak D match, TRBD2 (6 bases). The CDR3 is 15 residues long. CDR1 and CDR2 (germline): SQVTM, ANQGSEA. V was trimmed by 4 bases and J by 5 bases, leaving 19 bases between them. CDR3 protein: CSVGNLAVVLDTQYF. CDR3 nucleotides: TGCAGCGTTGGGAATTTAGCGGTAGTGTTAGATACGCAGTATTTT.

This clonotype came up a few times. The chain employs TRBV20-1 and TRBJ2-7; 11 bases agree with TRBD2. The germline CDR1 and CDR2 sequences are DFQATT and SNEGSKA (reference sequence). The CDR3 loop spans 15 amino acids. The V segment lost 6 bases and the J segment 3 bases; nucleotides outside the gene matches: 10. In DNA form, the CDR3 reads TGCAGTGCAATTGTGATGGGGACTAGCGGCTACGAGCAGTACTTC. Translated: CSAIVMGTSGYEQYF.

The rearrangement links TRBV5-1 to TRBJ2-7, with D tentatively TRBD1 or TRBD2 (5 bases each). Deletions cut 1 base from V and 0 bases from J, with 8 bases between. CDR3 size: 14 residues. From germline, CDR1 is SGHRS and CDR2 YFSETQ. The DNA for the CDR3 is TGCGCCAGCAGCTTGCAGGGACCCTCCTACGAGCAGTACTTC. It is translated as CASSLQGPSYEQYF.

This clonotype was seen repeatedly, ten times or more. The chain couples TRBV5-5 to TRBJ2-5; 8 bases are shared with TRBD2. This CDR3 has 16 amino acids. Germline V gene sequence: CDR1 SGHKS, CDR2 YYEKEE (reference sequence). J gave up 5 bases and V 2 bases, and 11 bases lay outside the gene matches. The CDR3 nucleotides read TGTGCCAGCAGCTTTGGACTAGCCCTACCCGGGGAGACCCAGTACTTC. It is translated as CASSFGLALPGETQYF. Based on the CDR3 plus reference TRBV5-5 and TRBJ2-5, the full variable domain is DAGVTQSPTHLIKTRGQQVTLRCSPISGHKSVSWYQQVLGQGPQFIFQYYEKEERGRGNFPDRFSARQFPNYSSELNVNALLLGDSALYLCASSFGLALPGETQYFGPGTRLLVL.

This clonotype was seen at least ten times. The chain is built from TRBV29-1 and TRBJ2-2, with 8 nucleotides matching TRBD2. The CDR3 loop spans 15 amino acids. CDR1 SQVTM and CDR2 ANQGSEA come from the germline V gene. J lost 7 bases, V lost 4 bases, and 11 bases had no gene match. CDR3 DNA sequence: TGCAGCGTTGGAAAACCGGGACTAGGCCTCGGGGAGCTGTTTTTT. Translating gives CSVGKPGLGLGELFF.

CDR3 nucleotide sequence: TGCAGTGCTAGAGTGGTAAGGGCTAGCGGCTCCTACGAGCAGTACTTC. Its translation: CSARVVRASGSYEQYF. The V gene is TRBV20-1, the J gene TRBJ2-7, with 7 bases matching TRBD2. The CDR3 is 16 amino acids. The germline V gene has CDR1 DFQATT and CDR2 SNEGSKA (reference sequence). V lost 1 base and J lost 0; bases outside the gene matches: 9.

V is TRBV19 and J is TRBJ1-6, with no clear D. Trimming pared 3 bases from V and 13 bases from J, leaving 19 bases between. The CDR3 sequence is 15 residues long. Germline-derived CDR1 and CDR2 are LNHDA and SQIVND (reference sequence). The CDR3 nucleotides read TGTGCCAGTAGTATTGGGGTCACGGCTCCTCATCCCCTCCACTTT. Translation gives CASSIGVTAPHPLHF.

This clonotype has at least ten counts. The rearrangement uses TRBV12-3 or TRBV12-4 and TRBJ2-3; weak D call: TRBD2 (6 bases). The CDR3 is made up of 13 amino acids. V was cut by 6 bases and J by 4 bases, with 11 bases left in between. The CDR3 loop reads CASRLTGADTQYF. The CDR3 bases are TGTGCCAGCAGACTAACGGGGGCAGATACGCAGTATTTT.

There are a few counts of this clonotype. V and J are TRBV20-1 and TRBJ2-1; 12 bases align to TRBD2. Unmatched junction bases numbered 3, after V lost 0 bases and J lost 0 bases. This CDR3 has 17 amino acids. Germline V lookup: CDR1 DFQATT, CDR2 SNEGSKA (reference sequence). This CDR3 reads CSARDTSGRFSYNEQFF. Written as DNA, the CDR3 is TGCAGTGCTAGAGATACTAGCGGGAGGTTCTCCTACAATGAGCAGTTCTTC.

The chain uses TRBV6-2 or TRBV6-3 and TRBJ1-5; D possibly corresponds to TRBD1 (5 bases). This CDR3 has 17 amino acids. Deletions cut 5 bases from V and 0 bases from J, with 17 bases between. Per germline, CDR1 MNHEY and CDR2 SVGEGT. The CDR3 coding sequence is TGTGCCAGCAGTGATTGGGGACCCAGCATTAGCAATCAGCCCCAGCATTTT. This sequence encodes CASSDWGPSISNQPQHF.

This clonotype was detected many times. The V gene is TRBV5-5, the J gene TRBJ1-4; 7 positions match TRBD1. Per germline, CDR1 SGHKS and CDR2 YYEKEE (reference sequence). The CDR3 spans 16 residues. Trimming removed 4 bases from V and 4 bases from J; junction bases left unmatched: 10. The DNA for the CDR3 is TGTGCCAGCAGCACACTACAGGGGCCGGTTAATGAAAAACTGTTTTTT. It is translated as CASSTLQGPVNEKLFF.

This clonotype has a handful of counts. The gene calls are TRBV18 and TRBJ1-3; D is ambiguous. CDR3 length: 15 residues. From germline, CDR1 is KGHSH and CDR2 LQKENI. Trimming cost V 4 bases and J 2 bases, with 12 bases left between them. The CDR3 is CASSLGSTAGNTIYF. CDR3 sequence (DNA): TGTGCCAGCTCACTGGGCAGCACTGCTGGAAACACCATATATTTT.

This clonotype was seen only a few times. The V and J genes are TRBV2 and TRBJ2-5; possibly TRBD2 for D (6 bases). Germline lookup yields CDR1 SNHLY and CDR2 FYNNEI. The CDR3 extends over 13 amino acids. V was shortened by 7 bases and J by 4 bases, with 13 bases between the two germline ends. The CDR3 coding sequence is TGTGCCAGCACCACACTAGCTGCAGAGACCCAGTACTTC. Its translation: CASTTLAAETQYF.

The V gene is TRBV4-1, the J gene TRBJ2-7, with D perhaps given as TRBD1 or TRBD2 (6 bases each). Trimming shortened V by 0 bases and J by 1 base, and 13 bases separated the two germline ends. The CDR3 runs 16 residues. Germline values: CDR1 MGHRA, CDR2 YSYEKL. The DNA of the CDR3 is TGCGCCAGCAGCCAAGATTCGGGGGCCCATTCCTACGAGCAGTACTTC. It is translated as CASSQDSGAHSYEQYF.

This clonotype was detected ten times or more. The rearrangement uses TRBV20-1 and TRBJ2-7, with D possibly matching TRBD1 (7 bases). The V and J ends lost 1 base and 1 base respectively, with 11 bases between them. Germline CDR1 and CDR2: DFQATT and SNEGSKA (reference sequence). There are 14 residues in the CDR3. In DNA form, the CDR3 reads TGCAGTGCTAGAGCTCAGGGGGGTTCCTACGAGCAGTACTTC. It encodes CSARAQGGSYEQYF.

This clonotype was seen repeatedly, ten times or more. The V gene is TRBV11-2, the J gene TRBJ1-1; D gene uncertain. Germline V gene data show CDR1 as SGHAT and CDR2 as FQNNGV. The CDR3 is 13 residues long. V shed 3 bases and J shed 0 bases, with 5 bases lying between them. In nucleotides, the CDR3 is TGTGCCAGCAGCTTCTTCTTGAACACTGAAGCTTTCTTT. Its protein is CASSFFLNTEAFF.

The table lists this clonotype with many counts. The chain recombines TRBV20-1 with TRBJ1-1, with 7 positions matching TRBD1. With V trimmed by 2 bases and J by 4 bases, 7 bases remained unmatched. Germline V gene lookup returns CDR1 DFQATT and CDR2 SNEGSKA (reference sequence). The CDR3 is 14 amino acids. CDR3: CSARKLPGGTEAFF. In DNA, the CDR3 is TGCAGTGCTAGAAAACTGCCAGGGGGCACTGAAGCTTTCTTT.